The entry below gives a single TCR beta chain sequence along with its context. These data are taken from a study of blood T cell repertoires in COVID-19. The wider study: The study drew acute and convalescent COVID-19 samples from the United States, Italy and Spain.

The authors' processing: Scientists estimated how many nucleated cells there were by amplifying reference gene primers. The protocol was immunoSEQ multiplex PCR, while the TCRdb copy is restricted to in-frame clones and leaves out a portion. V and J calls plus clone size are reproduced from that table; the DNA served to infer D and trimming. The sample carries about 380,000 clones, roughly 80% recorded once. This CDR3 is built from 15 residues. The germline V gene encodes CDR1 SNHLY and CDR2 FYNNEI. The V and J ends lost 6 bases and 3 bases, in that order; junction bases with no gene match: 6. The chain employs TRBV2 and TRBJ2-1, with 9 bases lining up with TRBD1. Sequencing was done on a sample of peripheral blood. The source is a human donor with acute or convalescent COVID-19. The donor label of this sample is uncertain. The CDR3 sequence: CASRAQGAVYNEQFF. CDR3 DNA: TGTGCCAGCAGGGCACAGGGGGCAGTCTACAATGAGCAGTTCTTC.